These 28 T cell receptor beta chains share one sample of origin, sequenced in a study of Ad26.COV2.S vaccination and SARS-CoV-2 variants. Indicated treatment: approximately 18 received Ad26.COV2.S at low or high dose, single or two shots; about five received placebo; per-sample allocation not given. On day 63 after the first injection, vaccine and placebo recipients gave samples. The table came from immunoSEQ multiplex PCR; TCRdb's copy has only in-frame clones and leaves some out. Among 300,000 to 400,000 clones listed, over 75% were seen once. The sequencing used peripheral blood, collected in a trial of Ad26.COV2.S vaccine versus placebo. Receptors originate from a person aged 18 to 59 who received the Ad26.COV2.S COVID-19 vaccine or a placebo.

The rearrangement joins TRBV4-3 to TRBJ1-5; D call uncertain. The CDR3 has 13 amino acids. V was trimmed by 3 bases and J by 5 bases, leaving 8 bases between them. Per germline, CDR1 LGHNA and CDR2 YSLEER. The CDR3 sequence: CASSHYRDQPQHF. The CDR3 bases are TGCGCCAGCAGCCACTACCGGGATCAGCCCCAGCATTTT.

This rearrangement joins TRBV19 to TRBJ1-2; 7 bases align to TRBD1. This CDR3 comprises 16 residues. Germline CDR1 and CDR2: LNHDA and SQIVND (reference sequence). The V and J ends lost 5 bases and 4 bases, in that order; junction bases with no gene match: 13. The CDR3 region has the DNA TGTGCCAGTAGTCTTCGGGACAGTGCCTACCTCTATGGCTACACCTTC. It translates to CASSLRDSAYLYGYTF.

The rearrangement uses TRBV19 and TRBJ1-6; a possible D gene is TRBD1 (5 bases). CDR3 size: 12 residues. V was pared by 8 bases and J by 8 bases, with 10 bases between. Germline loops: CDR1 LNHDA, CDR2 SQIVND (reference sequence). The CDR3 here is CASSRVDSPLHF. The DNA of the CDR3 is TGTGCCAGTTCCAGGGTCGATTCACCCCTCCACTTT.

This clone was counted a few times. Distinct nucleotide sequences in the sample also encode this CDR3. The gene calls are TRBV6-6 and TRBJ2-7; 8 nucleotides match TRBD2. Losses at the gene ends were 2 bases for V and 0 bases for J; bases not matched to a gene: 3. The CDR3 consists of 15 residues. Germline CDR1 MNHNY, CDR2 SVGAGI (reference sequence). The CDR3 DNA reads TGTGCCAGCAGTTACCAGCGGGGGCTCTCCTACGAGCAGTACTTC. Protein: CASSYQRGLSYEQYF.

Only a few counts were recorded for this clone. The CDR3 DNA sequence: TGTGCCAGCAGTTCCCCGGGGCTTGACAATCAGCCCCAGCATTTT. It translates to CASSSPGLDNQPQHF. The chain has TRBV27 and TRBJ1-5; D perhaps matches TRBD1 (5 bases). The germline CDR1 and CDR2 sequences are MNHEY and SMNVEV (reference sequence). This CDR3 has 15 residues. V was pared by 4 bases and J by 3 bases, with 13 bases between.

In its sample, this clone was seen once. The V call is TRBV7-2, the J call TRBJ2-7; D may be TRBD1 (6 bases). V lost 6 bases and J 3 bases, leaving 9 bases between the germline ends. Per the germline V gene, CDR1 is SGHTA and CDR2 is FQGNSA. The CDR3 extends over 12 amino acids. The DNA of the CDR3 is TGTGCCAGCAGACAGGACAGCTACGAGCAGTACTTC. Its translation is CASRQDSYEQYF.

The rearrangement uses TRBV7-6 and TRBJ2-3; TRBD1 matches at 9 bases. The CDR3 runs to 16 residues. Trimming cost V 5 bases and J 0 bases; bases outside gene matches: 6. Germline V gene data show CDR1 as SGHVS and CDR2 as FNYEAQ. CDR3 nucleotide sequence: TGTGCCAGCAGCACGGGACAGGGTACTAGCACAGATACGCAGTATTTT. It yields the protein CASSTGQGTSTDTQYF.

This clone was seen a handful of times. The CDR3 here is CASSIQSRQPQHF. The CDR3 coding sequence is TGTGCCAGTAGTATACAGTCAAGACAGCCCCAGCATTTT. The genes are TRBV19 and TRBJ1-5, with D hard to call. The length of the CDR3 is 13 residues. Germline CDR1 reads LNHDA; CDR2 reads SQIVND (reference sequence). Trimming removed 2 bases at V and 7 bases at J, with 9 bases between. Filled out from reference TRBV19 and TRBJ1-5, the complete variable domain reads DGGITQSPKYLFRKEGQNVTLSCEQNLNHDAMYWYRQDPGQGLRLIYYSQIVNDFQKGDIAEGYSVSREKKESFPLTVTSAQKNPTAFYLCASSIQSRQPQHFGDGTRLSIL.

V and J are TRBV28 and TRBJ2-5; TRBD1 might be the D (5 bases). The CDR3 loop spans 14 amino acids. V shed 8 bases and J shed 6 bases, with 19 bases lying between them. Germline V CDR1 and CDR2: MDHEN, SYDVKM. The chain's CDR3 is CASLSFLGAQTQYF. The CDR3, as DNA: TGTGCCAGCCTCAGTTTCCTAGGGGCACAGACCCAGTACTTC.

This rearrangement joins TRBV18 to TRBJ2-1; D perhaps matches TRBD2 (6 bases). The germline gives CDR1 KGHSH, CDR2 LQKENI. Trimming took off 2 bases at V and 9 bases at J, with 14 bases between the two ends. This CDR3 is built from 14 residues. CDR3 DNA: TGTGCCAGCTCACCAACCCCGGGGGTGGGTGAGCAGTTCTTC. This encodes CASSPTPGVGEQFF.

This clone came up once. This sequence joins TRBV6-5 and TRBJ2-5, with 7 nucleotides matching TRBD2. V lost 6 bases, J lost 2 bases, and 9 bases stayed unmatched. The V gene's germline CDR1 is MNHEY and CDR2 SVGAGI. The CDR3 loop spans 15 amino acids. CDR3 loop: CASRLQRGTQETQYF. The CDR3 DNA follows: TGTGCCAGCAGACTCCAGCGGGGTACACAAGAGACCCAGTACTTC.

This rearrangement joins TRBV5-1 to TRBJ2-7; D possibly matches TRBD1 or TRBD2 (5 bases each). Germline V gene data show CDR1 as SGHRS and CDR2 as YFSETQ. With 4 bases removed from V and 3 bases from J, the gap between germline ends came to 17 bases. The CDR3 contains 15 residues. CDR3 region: CASSPRDGEYYEQYF. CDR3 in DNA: TGCGCCAGCAGCCCCCGGGACGGAGAATACTACGAGCAGTACTTC.

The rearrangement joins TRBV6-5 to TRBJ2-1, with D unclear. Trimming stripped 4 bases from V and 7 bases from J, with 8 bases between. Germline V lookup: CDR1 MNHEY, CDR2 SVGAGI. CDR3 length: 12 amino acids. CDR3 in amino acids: CASSLGKNEQFF. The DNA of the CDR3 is TGTGCCAGCAGTTTAGGGAAGAATGAGCAGTTCTTC.

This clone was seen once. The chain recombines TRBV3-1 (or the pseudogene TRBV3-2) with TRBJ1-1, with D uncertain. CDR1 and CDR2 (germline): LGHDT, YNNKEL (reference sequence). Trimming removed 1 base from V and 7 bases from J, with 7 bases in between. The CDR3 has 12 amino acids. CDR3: CASSQGLYEAFF. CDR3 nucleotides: TGTGCCAGCAGCCAAGGACTATATGAAGCTTTCTTT.

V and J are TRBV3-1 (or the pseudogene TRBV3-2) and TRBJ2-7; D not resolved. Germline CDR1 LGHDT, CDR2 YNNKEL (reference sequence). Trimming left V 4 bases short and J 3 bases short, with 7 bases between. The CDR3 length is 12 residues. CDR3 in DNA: TGTGCCAGCAGCCTTGGCGGCTACGAGCAGTACTTC. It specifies CASSLGGYEQYF.

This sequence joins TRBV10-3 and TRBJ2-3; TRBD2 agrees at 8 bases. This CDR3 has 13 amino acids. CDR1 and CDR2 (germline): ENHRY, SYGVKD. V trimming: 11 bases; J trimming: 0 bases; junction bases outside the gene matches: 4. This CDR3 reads CASTGGSTDTQYF. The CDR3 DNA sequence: TGTGCCTCTACGGGGGGGAGCACAGATACGCAGTATTTT.

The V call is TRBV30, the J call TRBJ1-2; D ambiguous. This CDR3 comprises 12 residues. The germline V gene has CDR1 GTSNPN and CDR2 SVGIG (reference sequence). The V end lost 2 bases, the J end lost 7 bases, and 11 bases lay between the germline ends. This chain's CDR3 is CAWSQQTGGYTF. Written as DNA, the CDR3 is TGTGCCTGGAGTCAACAGACCGGTGGCTACACCTTC.

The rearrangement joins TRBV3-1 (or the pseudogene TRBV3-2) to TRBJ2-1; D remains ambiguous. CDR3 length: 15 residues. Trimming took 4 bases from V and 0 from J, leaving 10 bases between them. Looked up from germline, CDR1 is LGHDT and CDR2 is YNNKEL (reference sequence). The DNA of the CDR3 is TGTGCCAGCAGCCCGGGCGCGTACTCCTACAATGAGCAGTTCTTC. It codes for CASSPGAYSYNEQFF.

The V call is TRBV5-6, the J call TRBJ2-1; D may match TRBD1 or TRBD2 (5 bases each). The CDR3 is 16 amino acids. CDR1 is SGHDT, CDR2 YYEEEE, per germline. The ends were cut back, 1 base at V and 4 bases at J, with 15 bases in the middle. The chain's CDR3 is CASSLYGAEGYNEQFF. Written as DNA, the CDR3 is TGTGCCAGCAGCTTGTACGGGGCAGAGGGGTACAATGAGCAGTTCTTC.

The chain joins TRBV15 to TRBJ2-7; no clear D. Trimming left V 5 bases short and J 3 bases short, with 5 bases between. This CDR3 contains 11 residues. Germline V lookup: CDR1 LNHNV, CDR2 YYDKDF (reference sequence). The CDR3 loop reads CATSGNYEQYF. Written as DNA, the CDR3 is TGTGCCACCAGCGGTAACTACGAGCAGTACTTC.

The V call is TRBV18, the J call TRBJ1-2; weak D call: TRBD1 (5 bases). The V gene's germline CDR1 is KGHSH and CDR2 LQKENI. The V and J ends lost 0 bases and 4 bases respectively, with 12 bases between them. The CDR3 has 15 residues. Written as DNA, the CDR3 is TGTGCCAGCTCACCACCTGGGGGGGATGTCTATGGCTACACCTTC. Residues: CASSPPGGDVYGYTF.

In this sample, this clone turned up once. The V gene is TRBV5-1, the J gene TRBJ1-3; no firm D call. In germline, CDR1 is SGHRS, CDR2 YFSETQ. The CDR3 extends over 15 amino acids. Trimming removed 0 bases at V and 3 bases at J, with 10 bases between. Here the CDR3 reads CASSLEASVGNTIYF. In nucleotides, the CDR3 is TGCGCCAGCAGCTTGGAGGCCAGTGTTGGAAACACCATATATTTT.

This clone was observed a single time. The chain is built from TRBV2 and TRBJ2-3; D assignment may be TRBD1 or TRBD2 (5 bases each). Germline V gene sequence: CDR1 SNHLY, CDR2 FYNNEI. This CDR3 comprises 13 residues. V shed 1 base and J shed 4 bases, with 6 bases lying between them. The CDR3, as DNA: TGTGCCAGCAGTGAAGAGGGACCAGATACGCAGTATTTT. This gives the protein CASSEEGPDTQYF.

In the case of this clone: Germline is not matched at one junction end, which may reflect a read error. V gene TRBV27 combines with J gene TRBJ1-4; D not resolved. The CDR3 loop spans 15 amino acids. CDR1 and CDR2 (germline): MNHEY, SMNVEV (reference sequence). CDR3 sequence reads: CASSSDLAPKEKLFF. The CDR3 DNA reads TGTGCCAGCAGTTCGGATTTGGCCCCTAAGGAAAAACTGTTTTTT.

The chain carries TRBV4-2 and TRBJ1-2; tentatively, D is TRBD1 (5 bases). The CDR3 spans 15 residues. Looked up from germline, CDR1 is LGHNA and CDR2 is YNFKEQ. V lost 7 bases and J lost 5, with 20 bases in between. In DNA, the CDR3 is TGTGCCAGCAACCGAAACGCCGGGGGTAGATATGGCTACACCTTC. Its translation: CASNRNAGGRYGYTF.

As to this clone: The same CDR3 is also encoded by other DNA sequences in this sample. CDR3 protein: CASSPGQGVSYEQYF. DNA of the CDR3: TGTGCCAGCTCACCGGGACAGGGCGTCTCCTACGAGCAGTACTTC. This chain connects TRBV18 to TRBJ2-7; 9 bases match TRBD1. CDR3 length: 15 amino acids. Germline V gene lookup returns CDR1 KGHSH and CDR2 LQKENI. The junction had 3 bases not matched to a gene; V was cut back by 3 bases and J by 0 bases.

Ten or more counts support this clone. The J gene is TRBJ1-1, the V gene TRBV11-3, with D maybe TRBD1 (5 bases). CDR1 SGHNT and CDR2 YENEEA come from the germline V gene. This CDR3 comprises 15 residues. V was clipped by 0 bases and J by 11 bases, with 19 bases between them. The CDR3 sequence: CASSLDLRGRGGAFF. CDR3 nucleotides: TGTGCCAGCAGCTTAGATCTTAGGGGTAGGGGTGGCGCTTTCTTT.

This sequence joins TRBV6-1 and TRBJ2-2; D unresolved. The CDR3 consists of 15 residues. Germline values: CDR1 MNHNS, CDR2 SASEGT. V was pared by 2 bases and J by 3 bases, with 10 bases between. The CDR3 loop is CASSEWSLDTGELFF. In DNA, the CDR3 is TGTGCCAGCAGTGAATGGAGTTTGGACACCGGGGAGCTGTTTTTT.